A single sample is the source of the 32 T cell receptor beta chains below, sequenced in a study of spatial heterogeneity in lung cancer. Their antigens are not known. The study, taken as a whole, reports: Intratumoral expanded alpha and beta TCR counts were found to track tumor mutation counts.

Time point noted: sample taken at primary tumor resection. From the 5' RACE reads, TCRdb called clonotypes with MiXCR, one entry per CDR3 protein. The sample holds about 6,000 distinct CDR3 sequences; around 9.1% are singletons and the top ten take less than 30%. The sequences come from lung tumor tissue, collected at surgery. The source of these receptors is a female donor with early-stage non-small cell lung cancer.

This clonotype came up a few times. CDR3 in DNA: TGTGCCAGCAGCCACACTAGGGGGGGGCGCGATGAAAAACTGTTTTTT. Amino acid sequence: CASSHTRGGRDEKLFF. The rearrangement links TRBV7-2 to TRBJ1-4; tentative D call: TRBD1 (6 bases). With 5 bases removed from V and 6 bases from J, the gap between germline ends came to 19 bases. Germline CDR1 SGHTA, CDR2 FQGNSA. The CDR3 length is 16 residues.

This clonotype has at least ten counts. At one boundary the junction diverges from the germline segment, which might be a read error. This chain connects TRBV20-1 to TRBJ2-3, with 7 bases matching TRBD1. CDR3 size: 16 residues. Germline loops: CDR1 DFQATT, CDR2 SNEGSKA (reference sequence). The CDR3 DNA follows: TGCAGTGCTGGAGACCCGGGACAGAGAAGCACAGATACGCAGTATTTT. Protein sequence: CSAGDPGQRSTDTQYF.

As regards this clonotype: A much more abundant neighbour one base away suggests this may be a read error. The chain uses TRBV18 and TRBJ2-1, with D possibly matching TRBD1 (5 bases). The CDR3 runs 15 residues. Germline V gene lookup returns CDR1 KGHSH and CDR2 LQKENI. V was clipped by 6 bases and J by 4 bases, with 16 bases between them. CDR3 DNA: TGTGCCAGCTCGCCTGACAGAGGTGGATACAATGAGCAGTTCTTC. This codes for CASSPDRGGYNEQFF.

By share of the sample, this clonotype is medium-sized. The V call is TRBV9, the J call TRBJ1-4; D is ambiguous. Trimming took off 3 bases at V and 8 bases at J, with 14 bases between the two ends. This CDR3 has 14 residues. Germline assignment: CDR1 SGDLS and CDR2 YYNGEE. The CDR3 DNA reads TGTGCCAGCAGCGCCGGGGATTTTGGAGAAAAACTGTTTTTT. Translating gives CASSAGDFGEKLFF.

This clonotype was observed a few times. V and J are TRBV27 and TRBJ1-4; D uncertain. In germline, CDR1 is MNHEY, CDR2 SMNVEV (reference sequence). V was clipped by 5 bases and J by 0 bases, with 13 bases between them. CDR3 length equals 16 residues. The CDR3 loop reads CASSREGFATNEKLFF. In nucleotides, the CDR3 is TGTGCCAGCAGTCGGGAGGGTTTTGCAACTAATGAAAAACTGTTTTTT.

This clonotype was counted a few times. The rearrangement links TRBV7-6 to TRBJ1-1; no definite D call. The CDR3 is made up of 13 amino acids. CDR1 SGHVS and CDR2 FNYEAQ come from the germline V gene. V dropped 0 bases and J dropped 9 bases, with 11 bases sitting between them. The CDR3 DNA follows: TGTGCCAGCAGCTTAGCTGGCCGCACCCAAGCTTTCTTT. Residues: CASSLAGRTQAFF.

This clonotype was seen many times. V and J are TRBV20-1 and TRBJ1-5, with 11 bases that match TRBD1. The junction had 7 bases not matched to a gene; V was cut back by 6 bases and J by 0 bases. Germline CDR1 is DFQATT and CDR2 is SNEGSKA (reference sequence). CDR3 length: 16 amino acids. In nucleotides, the CDR3 is TGCAGTGCCGCGGACAGGGGGCCTCATAGCAATCAGCCCCAGCATTTT. This gives the protein CSAADRGPHSNQPQHF.

The chain joins TRBV20-1 to TRBJ2-1; TRBD2 agrees at 8 bases. The CDR3 loop spans 15 amino acids. After removal of 2 bases from V and 8 bases from J, the junction contained 11 bases not matched to a gene. Germline-derived CDR1 and CDR2 are DFQATT and SNEGSKA (reference sequence). The CDR3 region is CSARNPGGAVDEQFF. CDR3 coding DNA: TGCAGTGCTAGAAATCCGGGGGGGGCGGTGGATGAGCAGTTCTTC.

This clonotype was observed a few times. CDR3: CSASGGIGAGIVSYEQYF. The DNA for the CDR3 is TGCAGTGCTAGTGGGGGCATCGGTGCAGGGATCGTCTCCTACGAGCAGTACTTC. The chain couples TRBV20-1 to TRBJ2-7; possibly TRBD1 for D (6 bases). V dropped 3 bases and J dropped 0 bases, with 24 bases sitting between them. Germline V gene lookup returns CDR1 DFQATT and CDR2 SNEGSKA (reference sequence). The CDR3 sequence is 18 residues long.

By sample fraction, this clonotype is medium-sized. V usage is TRBV7-8 and J usage is TRBJ2-5; 8 bases align to TRBD1. This CDR3 has 14 residues. The germline V gene encodes CDR1 SGHVS and CDR2 FQNEAQ. V shed 5 bases, J shed 1 base, and the junction held 3 bases outside the gene matches. The CDR3 protein is CASSLGQGQETQYF. In DNA, the CDR3 is TGTGCCAGCAGCCTTGGACAGGGCCAAGAGACCCAGTACTTC.

This clonotype was seen at least ten times. The chain joins TRBV7-3 to TRBJ2-6, with D possibly being TRBD2 (5 bases). The V end was cut by 1 base, the J end by 0 bases, with 10 bases between. Germline lookup yields CDR1 SGHTA and CDR2 FQGTGA. The CDR3 is 17 residues long. CDR3 amino acids: CASSLRGRSSGANVLTF. As DNA, the CDR3 is TGTGCCAGCAGCTTAAGAGGGCGGTCCTCTGGGGCCAACGTCCTGACTTTC.

By share, this clonotype ranks as medium-sized. DNA for the CDR3: TGTGCCAGCAGTCGCCGGGACACTGAAGCTTTCTTT. Encoded protein: CASSRRDTEAFF. V and J are TRBV6-1 and TRBJ1-1; D is uncertain. V lost 5 bases, J lost 3 bases, and 7 bases lay in between. This CDR3 is 12 amino acids long. CDR1 MNHNS and CDR2 SASEGT come from the germline V gene.

This clonotype was detected ten times or more. The chain recombines TRBV5-1 with TRBJ1-6; 8 bases are a match to TRBD1. V shed 3 bases, J shed 16 bases, and the junction held 12 bases outside the gene matches. The CDR3 has 14 residues. CDR1 and CDR2 from the germline V gene are SGHRS and YFSETQ. The CDR3 coding sequence is TGCGCCAGCAGCTCCAGCCGGGACAGGTCTGTTCTCCACTTT. Protein product: CASSSSRDRSVLHF. Variable domain in full (rest from reference TRBV5-1 and TRBJ1-6): KAGVTQTPRYLIKTRGQQVTLSCSPISGHRSVSWYQQTPGQGLQFLFEYFSETQRNKGNFPGRFSGRQFSNSRSEMNVSTLELGDSALYLCASSSSRDRSVLHFGNGTRLTVT.

This clonotype was picked up many times. This chain connects TRBV7-9 to TRBJ1-3, with unresolved D. V was cut by 3 bases and J by 4 bases, with 7 bases left in between. The CDR3 is 13 amino acids. Germline CDR1 is SEHNR and CDR2 is FQNEAQ (reference sequence). The DNA for the CDR3 is TGTGCCAGCAGCTTCTCCACAGGAAACACCATATATTTT. This translates into CASSFSTGNTIYF.

In its sample, this clonotype was seen a few times. The rearrangement joins TRBV5-1 to TRBJ1-1; D ambiguous. Germline V gene sequence: CDR1 SGHRS, CDR2 YFSETQ. The CDR3 is 13 amino acids. The V gene lost 6 bases and the J gene lost 3 bases, with 12 bases spanning the gap. In DNA form, the CDR3 reads TGCGCCAGCAAAGGAGGTGGACACACTGAAGCTTTCTTT. Its translation: CASKGGGHTEAFF.

This sequence joins TRBV19 and TRBJ2-2; D is perhaps TRBD1 or TRBD2 (5 bases each). Trimming removed 2 bases from V and 8 bases from J, with 15 bases in between. Germline CDR1 LNHDA, CDR2 SQIVND (reference sequence). This CDR3 is 15 amino acids long. The CDR3 reads CASSIRDQLVGELFF. The DNA for the CDR3 is TGTGCCAGTAGTATACGGGACCAACTGGTTGGGGAGCTGTTTTTT.

In its sample, this clonotype is medium-sized. The V gene is TRBV24-1, the J gene TRBJ2-7; no reliable D call. This CDR3 has 14 residues. Trimming stripped 5 bases from V and 3 bases from J, with 13 bases between. Germline assignment: CDR1 KGHDR and CDR2 SFDVKD. The CDR3 here is CATSATGPNYEQYF. For the CDR3, the DNA is TGTGCCACCAGTGCCACCGGGCCAAACTACGAGCAGTACTTC.

There are many counts of this clonotype. The rearrangement uses TRBV20-1 and TRBJ2-5; D unresolved. Trimming removed 6 bases from V and 0 bases from J, with 17 bases in between. The CDR3 is 15 amino acids. Germline V lookup: CDR1 DFQATT, CDR2 SNEGSKA (reference sequence). The CDR3 here is CSAQNENWYQETQYF. The CDR3 DNA follows: TGCAGTGCCCAAAACGAAAACTGGTACCAAGAGACCCAGTACTTC.

The rearrangement joins TRBV12-3 or TRBV12-4 to TRBJ2-2; no reliable D call. The CDR3 is made up of 12 amino acids. Trimming took 3 bases from V and 8 from J, leaving 7 bases between them. The CDR3 loop is CASSFGRGELFF. The CDR3, as DNA: TGTGCCAGCAGTTTTGGGCGAGGGGAGCTGTTTTTT.

This clonotype is labeled as medium-sized (0.01 to 0.1%). V gene TRBV5-4 combines with J gene TRBJ1-1; TRBD1 matches 7 bases. V was pared by 4 bases and J by 5 bases, with 8 bases of the junction left unmatched. Germline V lookup: CDR1 SGHNT, CDR2 YYREEE (reference sequence). The CDR3 is 14 amino acids. The CDR3 region is CASSPTGDGTEAFF. The CDR3, as DNA: TGTGCCAGCAGCCCCACAGGGGATGGAACTGAAGCTTTCTTT. The entire variable domain, with the rest obtained from reference TRBV5-4 and TRBJ1-1, is as follows: ETGVTQSPTHLIKTRGQQVTLRCSSQSGHNTVSWYQQALGQGPQFIFQYYREEENGRGNFPPRFSGLQFPNYSSELNVNALELDDSALYLCASSPTGDGTEAFFGQGTRLTVV.

This clonotype was counted only a few times. This sequence joins TRBV4-2 and TRBJ2-3, with 12 bases identical to TRBD2. The V gene end was trimmed by 4 bases and the J gene end by 3 bases; junction bases not matched to a gene: 2. The CDR3 covers 15 residues. The germline CDR1 and CDR2 sequences are LGHNA and YNFKEQ. CDR3 coding DNA: TGTGCCAGCAGCCCCGGGACTAGCGGGACAGATACGCAGTATTTT. Its protein product is CASSPGTSGTDTQYF.

This clonotype is judged medium-sized. The chain uses TRBV7-2 and TRBJ2-7, with 10 bases aligning to TRBD1. Germline V CDR1 and CDR2: SGHTA, FQGNSA. J was trimmed by 13 bases and V by 5 bases; bases with no gene match: 14. The CDR3 contains 14 residues. As DNA, the CDR3 is TGTGCCAGCAGCATACCGGGACAGGGGTCACCTCTTTACTTC. It specifies CASSIPGQGSPLYF.

This clonotype was counted many times. The rearrangement joins TRBV7-2 to TRBJ1-2, with D perhaps matching TRBD1 (5 bases). This CDR3 is 16 amino acids long. Germline assignment: CDR1 SGHTA and CDR2 FQGNSA. Between the trimmed V and J ends, which lost 6 bases and 4 bases, there was a span of 21 bases. CDR3 residues: CASRKAGTGLPYGYTF. The CDR3 bases are TGTGCCAGCAGAAAGGCGGGAACGGGACTTCCCTATGGCTACACCTTC. The full variable domain, with the rest looked up from reference TRBV7-2 and TRBJ1-2, is GAGVSQSPSNKVTEKGKDVELRCDPISGHTALYWYRQSLGQGLEFLIYFQGNSAPDKSGLPSDRFSAERTGGSVSTLTIQRTQQEDSAVYLCASRKAGTGLPYGYTFGSGTRLTVV.

This clonotype is deemed medium-sized. This chain joins TRBV27 and TRBJ1-1, with D perhaps matching TRBD1 (5 bases). This CDR3 contains 14 residues. V lost 5 bases, J lost 0 bases, and 10 bases lay in between. Germline loops: CDR1 MNHEY, CDR2 SMNVEV (reference sequence). The CDR3 nucleotides read TGTGCCAGCAGTAGATCACAGGTGAACACTGAAGCTTTCTTT. Protein: CASSRSQVNTEAFF.

The V gene is TRBV4-3, the J gene TRBJ1-5; D gene uncertain. The germline CDR1 and CDR2 sequences are LGHNA and YSLEER. CDR3 length: 14 amino acids. V was clipped by 0 bases and J by 5 bases, with 8 bases between them. CDR3 sequence reads: CASSQDLGYQPQHF. The CDR3 DNA follows: TGCGCCAGCAGCCAAGATTTAGGATATCAGCCCCAGCATTTT.

This clonotype came up a few times. The CDR3 DNA is TGTGCCAGCAGTTTATGGGGAAACACCATATATTTT. Its protein product is CASSLWGNTIYF. The rearrangement links TRBV28 to TRBJ1-3; unclear D gene. Trimming took off 0 bases at V and 4 bases at J, with 1 base between the two ends. The V gene's germline CDR1 is MDHEN and CDR2 SYDVKM. The CDR3 runs to 12 residues.

J is TRBJ2-7 and V is TRBV5-1; D is ambiguous. Germline V lookup: CDR1 SGHRS, CDR2 YFSETQ. V lost 0 bases, J lost 3 bases, and 16 bases lay in between. This CDR3 contains 16 residues. The CDR3 DNA follows: TGCGCCAGCAGCTTGGAGACGGCAGGCCTCTTCTACGAGCAGTACTTC. Translating gives CASSLETAGLFYEQYF.

There are many counts of this clonotype. V is TRBV6-5 and J is TRBJ2-3; 8 bases are a match to TRBD1. The J segment lost 5 bases and the V segment lost 4 bases, leaving 8 bases of the junction unmatched. The CDR3 loop spans 15 amino acids. Germline V gene lookup returns CDR1 MNHEY and CDR2 SVGAGI. CDR3 residues: CASSFDRGRGDTQYF. CDR3 in DNA: TGTGCCAGCAGTTTCGACAGGGGAAGAGGAGATACGCAGTATTTT.

The sample holds a few counts of this clonotype. This chain connects TRBV18 to TRBJ1-1; maybe TRBD1 (6 bases). The CDR3 has 18 amino acids. The ends were cut back, 3 bases at V and 3 bases at J, with 23 bases in the middle. Germline CDR1 is KGHSH and CDR2 is LQKENI. This chain's CDR3 is CASSPNPGVPGTHTEAFF. The CDR3 DNA is TGTGCCAGCTCACCTAATCCAGGGGTCCCCGGCACACACACTGAAGCTTTCTTT.

Sample share makes this clonotype medium-sized (0.01 to 0.1%). This chain links TRBV7-3 with TRBJ2-3, with D maybe TRBD2 (6 bases). The V gene's germline CDR1 is SGHTA and CDR2 FQGTGA. The CDR3 runs 16 residues. Deletions cut 2 bases from V and 0 bases from J, with 12 bases between. CDR3 in DNA: TGTGCCAGCAGCTTAGGAGGGGCAACTAGCACAGATACGCAGTATTTT. Residues: CASSLGGATSTDTQYF.

The table lists this clonotype with many counts. The rearrangement joins TRBV6-1 to TRBJ1-2; D might be TRBD1 (5 bases). CDR1 is MNHNS and CDR2 is SASEGT in the germline V gene. V was clipped by 8 bases and J by 0 bases, with 16 bases between them. This CDR3 region has 15 residues. For the CDR3, the DNA is TGTGCCAGCTGGGACTCCAGGTGGGCTAACTATGGCTACACCTTC. Its translation: CASWDSRWANYGYTF.

Within the sample, this clonotype is medium-sized. The chain combines TRBV7-3 with TRBJ2-1, with 8 bases that match TRBD1. Germline loops: CDR1 SGHTA, CDR2 FQGTGA. The CDR3 spans 15 residues. After removal of 5 bases from V and 6 bases from J, the junction contained 9 bases not matched to a gene. The CDR3 spells CASSPDRGSGNEQFF. CDR3 in DNA: TGTGCCAGCAGCCCCGACAGGGGATCAGGCAATGAGCAGTTCTTC.